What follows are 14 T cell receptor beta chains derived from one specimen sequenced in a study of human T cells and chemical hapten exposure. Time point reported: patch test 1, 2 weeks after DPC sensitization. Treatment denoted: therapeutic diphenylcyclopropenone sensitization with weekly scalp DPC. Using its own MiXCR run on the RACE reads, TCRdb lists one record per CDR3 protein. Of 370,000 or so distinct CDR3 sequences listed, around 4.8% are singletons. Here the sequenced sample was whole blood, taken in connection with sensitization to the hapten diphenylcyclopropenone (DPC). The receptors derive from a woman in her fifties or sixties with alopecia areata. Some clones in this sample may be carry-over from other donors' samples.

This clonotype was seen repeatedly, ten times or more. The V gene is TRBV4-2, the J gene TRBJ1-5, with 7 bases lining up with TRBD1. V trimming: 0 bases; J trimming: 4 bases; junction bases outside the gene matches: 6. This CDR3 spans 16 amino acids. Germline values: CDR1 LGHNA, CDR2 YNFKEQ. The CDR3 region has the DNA TGTGCCAGCAGCCAAGACCCCACAGGGGTGAATCAGCCCCAGCATTTT. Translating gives CASSQDPTGVNQPQHF.

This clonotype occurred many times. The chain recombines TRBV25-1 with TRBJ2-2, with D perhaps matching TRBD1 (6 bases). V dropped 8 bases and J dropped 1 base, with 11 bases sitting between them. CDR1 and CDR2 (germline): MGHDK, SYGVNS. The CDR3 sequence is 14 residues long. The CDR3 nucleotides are TGTGCCAGCTGCAAACAGGGGAACACCGGGGAGCTGTTTTTT. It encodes CASCKQGNTGELFF.

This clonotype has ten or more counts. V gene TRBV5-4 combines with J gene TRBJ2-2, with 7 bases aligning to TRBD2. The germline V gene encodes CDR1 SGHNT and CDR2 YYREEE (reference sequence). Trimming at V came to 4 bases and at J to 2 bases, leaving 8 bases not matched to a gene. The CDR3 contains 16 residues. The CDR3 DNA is TGTGCCAGCAGCAAAGACGGGACTACTAACACCGGGGAGCTGTTTTTT. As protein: CASSKDGTTNTGELFF. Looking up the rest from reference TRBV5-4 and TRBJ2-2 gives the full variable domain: ETGVTQSPTHLIKTRGQQVTLRCSSQSGHNTVSWYQQALGQGPQFIFQYYREEENGRGNFPPRFSGLQFPNYSSELNVNALELDDSALYLCASSKDGTTNTGELFFGEGSRLTVL.

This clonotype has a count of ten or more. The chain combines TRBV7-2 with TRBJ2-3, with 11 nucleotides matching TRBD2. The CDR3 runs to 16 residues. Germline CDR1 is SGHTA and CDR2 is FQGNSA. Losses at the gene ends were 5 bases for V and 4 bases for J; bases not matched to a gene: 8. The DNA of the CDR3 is TGTGCCAGCAGCACAAGACTAGCGGGAAAAGCAGATACGCAGTATTTT. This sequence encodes CASSTRLAGKADTQYF. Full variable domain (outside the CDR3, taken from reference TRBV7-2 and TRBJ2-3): GAGVSQSPSNKVTEKGKDVELRCDPISGHTALYWYRQSLGQGLEFLIYFQGNSAPDKSGLPSDRFSAERTGGSVSTLTIQRTQQEDSAVYLCASSTRLAGKADTQYFGPGTRLTVL.

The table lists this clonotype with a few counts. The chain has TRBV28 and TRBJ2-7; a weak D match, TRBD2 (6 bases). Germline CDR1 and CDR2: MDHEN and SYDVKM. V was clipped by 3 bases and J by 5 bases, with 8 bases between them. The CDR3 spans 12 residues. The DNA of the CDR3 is TGTGCCAGCAGTTTGCCGGGGGACGAGCAGTACTTC. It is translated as CASSLPGDEQYF.

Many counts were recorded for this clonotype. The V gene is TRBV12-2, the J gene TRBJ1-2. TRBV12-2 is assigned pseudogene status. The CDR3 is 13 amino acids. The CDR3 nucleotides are TGTGCAAGTCGCTTGGAGCCAGGCTATGGCTACACCTTC. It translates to CASRLEPGYGYTF.

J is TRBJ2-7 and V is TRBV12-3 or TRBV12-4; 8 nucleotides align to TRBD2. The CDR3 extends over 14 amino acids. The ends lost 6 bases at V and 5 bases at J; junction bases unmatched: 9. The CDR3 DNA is TGTGCCAGCAGGAAAGCGGGAGTTGTCGACGAGCAGTACTTC. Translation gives CASRKAGVVDEQYF.

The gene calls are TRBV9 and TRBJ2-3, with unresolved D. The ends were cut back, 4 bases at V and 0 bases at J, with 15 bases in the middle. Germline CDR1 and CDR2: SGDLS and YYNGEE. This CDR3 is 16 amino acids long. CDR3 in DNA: TGTGCCAGCAGCTCCTCTACTCGAGACAGCACAGATACGCAGTATTTT. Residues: CASSSSTRDSTDTQYF.

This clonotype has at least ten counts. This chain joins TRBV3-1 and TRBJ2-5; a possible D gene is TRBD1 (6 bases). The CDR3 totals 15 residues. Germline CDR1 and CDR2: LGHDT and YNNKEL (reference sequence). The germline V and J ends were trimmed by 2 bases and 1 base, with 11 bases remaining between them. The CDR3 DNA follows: TGTGCCAGCAGCCAAAAAACAGGGCTCCAAGAGACCCAGTACTTC. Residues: CASSQKTGLQETQYF.

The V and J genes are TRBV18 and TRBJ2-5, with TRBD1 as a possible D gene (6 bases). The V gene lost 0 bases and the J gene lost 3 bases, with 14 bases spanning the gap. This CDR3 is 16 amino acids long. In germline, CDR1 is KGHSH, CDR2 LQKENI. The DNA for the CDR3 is TGTGCCAGCTCACCACCCCAGGGGCTCCACGAAGAGACCCAGTACTTC. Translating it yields CASSPPQGLHEETQYF.

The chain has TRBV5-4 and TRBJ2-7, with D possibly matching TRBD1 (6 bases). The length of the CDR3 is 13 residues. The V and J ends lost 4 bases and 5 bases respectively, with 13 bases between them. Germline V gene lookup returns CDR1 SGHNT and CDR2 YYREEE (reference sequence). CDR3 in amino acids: CASSLRQAHEQYF. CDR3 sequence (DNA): TGTGCCAGCAGCCTCCGACAGGCCCACGAGCAGTACTTC.

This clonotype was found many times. This CDR3 is CASSFTSSTDTQYF. The DNA of the CDR3 is TGTGCCAGCAGCTTCACTAGCAGCACAGATACGCAGTATTTT. The V and J genes are TRBV7-9 and TRBJ2-3; tentatively, D is TRBD2 (6 bases). The V gene lost 3 bases and the J gene lost 0 bases, with 7 bases spanning the gap. This CDR3 is 14 amino acids long. Germline CDR1 is SEHNR and CDR2 is FQNEAQ (reference sequence).

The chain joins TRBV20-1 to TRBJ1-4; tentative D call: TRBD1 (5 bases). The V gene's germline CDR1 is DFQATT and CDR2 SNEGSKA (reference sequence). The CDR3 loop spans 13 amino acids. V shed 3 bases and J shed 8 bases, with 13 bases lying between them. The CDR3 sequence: CSASISGREKLFF. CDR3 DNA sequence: TGCAGTGCTAGTATCTCAGGGAGGGAAAAACTGTTTTTT.

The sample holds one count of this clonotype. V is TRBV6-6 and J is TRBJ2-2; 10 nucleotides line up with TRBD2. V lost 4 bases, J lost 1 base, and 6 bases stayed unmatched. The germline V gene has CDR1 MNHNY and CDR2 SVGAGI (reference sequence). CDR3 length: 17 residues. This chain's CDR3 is CASSSLGLAENTGELFF. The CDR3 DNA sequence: TGTGCCAGCAGTTCCCTCGGACTAGCGGAGAACACCGGGGAGCTGTTTTTT.